The clone carrying this TCR beta chain occurred many times. As yet, its antigen is unknown. This specimen comes from a study of T cells after yellow fever vaccination. Study-wide points: Abundant clonotypes from the bulk population could have been carried over as contaminants into FACS-sorted repertoires.

The ends lost 2 bases at V and 4 bases at J; junction bases unmatched: 3. The length of the CDR3 is 15 residues. TCRdb itself ran the 5' RACE reads through MiXCR, one entry per CDR3 protein. The sample includes tens of thousands of distinct CDR3 sequences, about 7.2% of them seen just once. The chain carries TRBV12-3 or TRBV12-4 and TRBJ2-1, with 9 bases matching TRBD2. The starting material was CD8+ T cells sorted from PBMCs, obtained 9 to 11 days after the first yellow fever vaccination. This TCR came from a man aged 18 to 29 who received the YFV17D yellow fever vaccine. This CDR3 is CASSLPGLAYNEQFF. For the CDR3, the DNA is TGTGCCAGCAGTTTACCGGGACTAGCTTACAATGAGCAGTTCTTC.